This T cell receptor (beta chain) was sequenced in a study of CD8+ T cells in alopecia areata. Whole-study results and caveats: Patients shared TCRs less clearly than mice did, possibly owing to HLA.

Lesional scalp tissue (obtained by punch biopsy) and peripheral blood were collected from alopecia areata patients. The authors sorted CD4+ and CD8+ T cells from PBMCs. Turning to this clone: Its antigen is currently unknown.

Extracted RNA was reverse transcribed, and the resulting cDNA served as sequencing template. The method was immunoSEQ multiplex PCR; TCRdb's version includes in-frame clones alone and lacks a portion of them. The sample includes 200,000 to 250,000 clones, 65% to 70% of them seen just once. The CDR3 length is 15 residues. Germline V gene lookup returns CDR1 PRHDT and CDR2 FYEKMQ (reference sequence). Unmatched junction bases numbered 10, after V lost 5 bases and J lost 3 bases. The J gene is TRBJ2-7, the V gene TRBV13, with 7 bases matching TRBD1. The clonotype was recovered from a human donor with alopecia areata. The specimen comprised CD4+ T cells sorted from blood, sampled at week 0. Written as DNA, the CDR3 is TGTGCCAGCAGCGGTCCCGGGACAGCGCTCTACGAGCAGTACTTC. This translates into CASSGPGTALYEQYF.